This T cell receptor (beta chain) was sequenced in a study of blood T cell repertoires in COVID-19. Some clones are missing from TCRdb's copy, which holds only in-frame ones; the method was immunoSEQ multiplex PCR. The sample contains approximately 52,000 clones, around 91% of which appear only once. Germline values: CDR1 MDHEN, CDR2 SYDVKM. The CDR3 runs to 14 residues. V dropped 6 bases and J dropped 3; count of bases not matched to a gene: 6. The rearrangement links TRBV28 to TRBJ1-1; 8 positions match TRBD1. The sample was peripheral blood. The sequence was obtained from a human donor in a cohort sampled during active COVID-19. The CDR3 DNA reads TGTGCCAGCAGAACGGGACAGGATGACACTGAAGCTTTCTTT. It encodes CASRTGQDDTEAFF.